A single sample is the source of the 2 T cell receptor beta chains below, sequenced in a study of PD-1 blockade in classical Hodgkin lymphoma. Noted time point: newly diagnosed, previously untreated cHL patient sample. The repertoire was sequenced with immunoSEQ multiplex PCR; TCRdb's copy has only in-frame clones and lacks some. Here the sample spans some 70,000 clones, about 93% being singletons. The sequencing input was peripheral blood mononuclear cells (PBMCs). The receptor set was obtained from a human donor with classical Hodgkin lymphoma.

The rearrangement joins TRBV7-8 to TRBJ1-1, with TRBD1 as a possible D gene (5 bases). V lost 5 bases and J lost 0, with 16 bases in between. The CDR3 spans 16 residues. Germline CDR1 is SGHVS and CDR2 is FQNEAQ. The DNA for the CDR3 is TGTGCCAGCAGCGCCCCGGGGGGTATCCTGAACACTGAAGCTTTCTTT. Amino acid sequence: CASSAPGGILNTEAFF.

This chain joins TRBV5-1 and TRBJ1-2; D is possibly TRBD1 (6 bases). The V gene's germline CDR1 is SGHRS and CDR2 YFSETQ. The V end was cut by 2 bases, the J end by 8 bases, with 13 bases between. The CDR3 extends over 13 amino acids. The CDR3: CASSFPDSRGYTF. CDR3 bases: TGCGCCAGCAGCTTTCCGGACAGCCGGGGCTACACCTTC. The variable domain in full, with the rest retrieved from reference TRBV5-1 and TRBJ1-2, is KAGVTQTPRYLIKTRGQQVTLSCSPISGHRSVSWYQQTPGQGLQFLFEYFSETQRNKGNFPGRFSGRQFSNSRSEMNVSTLELGDSALYLCASSFPDSRGYTFGSGTRLTVV.